Sequencing of this TCR beta chain was carried out in a study of post-analysis software for immune sequencing data. Across the whole study: Disease trajectories encompassed relapsing-remitting, secondary progressive and progressive-relapsing multiple sclerosis. Study-wide points: Controls showed significantly higher normalized Chao1 diversity than did multiple sclerosis patients. The study found TRBV5-6, TRBV5-1 and TRBV20-1 among a few TRBV segments more frequent in patients than controls.

Included in the TCR beta cDNA libraries were unique molecular identifiers. With about 0.9 to 11 million T cells as the source, 540,000 or so cDNA molecules resulted. In TCRdb, the PCR reads were re-called with MiXCR into one record per CDR3 protein. The sample has a few hundred thousand distinct CDR3 sequences, 36% seen once; the top ten hold around 4.8%. This clonotype was observed at least ten times. Its antigen is not known. This CDR3 region has 11 residues. Deletions cut 1 base from V and 6 bases from J, with 3 bases between. The germline gives CDR1 LGHNT, CDR2 FRNRAP. Sample: blood. V gene TRBV12-5 combines with J gene TRBJ2-5; D is uncertain. This clonotype was sampled from a girl aged 10-17 years with multiple sclerosis. The DNA for the CDR3 is TGTGCTAGTGGTTTGGAGAAGACCCAGTACTTC. It encodes CASGLEKTQYF. Variable domain in full (rest from reference TRBV12-5 and TRBJ2-5): DARVTQTPRHKVTEMGQEVTMRCQPILGHNTVFWYRQTMMQGLELLAYFRNRAPLDDSGMPKDRFSAEMPDATLATLKIQPSEPRDSAVYFCASGLEKTQYFGPGTRLLVL.